This entry describes one TCR beta chain. This receptor's antigen is unknown. No clone much larger than this one lies a single base away; base qualities are absent. The donors were healthy, HIV-negative adults with no recently reported acute infections or vaccinations. Only Caucasian adults living in Nashville, Tennessee, USA were represented among the donors. CD4+ T cells were enriched through magnetic negative selection, after which naive cells were positively selected on CD45RA and the remaining negative fraction served as the memory subset. After blood collection by leukapheresis, PBMCs were isolated using Ficoll-Histopaque density gradient centrifugation and then cryopreserved in the vapor phase of liquid nitrogen. Analytical flow cytometry was used to check the purity and quantity of each magnetically sorted T cell population. Genomic DNA was isolated from every sorted fraction and measured by UV absorbance on a Nanodrop 2000c.

TCR CDR3 regions were amplified from genomic DNA by multiplex PCR using the deep immunoSEQ assay. For each cell subset, the extracted genomic DNA was distributed evenly across all wells of several immunoSEQ 96-well plates, and each plate served as one replicate. For sorted subsets, roughly 190 ng of genomic DNA, equivalent to 25,000 to 35,000 T cell genomes, went into each replicate PCR. Purified libraries were measured with a Qubit 3.0 fluorometer, size-checked on a Bioanalyzer 2100, and measured again with the KAPA Library Quantification kit. Each immunoSEQ 96-well plate was sequenced on its own single-read 150-cycle Illumina NextSeq 550 flow cell. The study's own analysis went as follows. Because only junctional sequences without quality scores were contained in the immunoSEQ output, filtering matching that applied to full-length reads could not be performed. Sequences were annotated with PyIR, a Python wrapper for IgBLAST v1.9, and V/J genes and CDR3 were assigned using IMGT germline references. Reads were filtered out if the reads had weak V/J assignments (E-value above 1e-6), no CDR3, stop codons, out-of-frame junctions, or ambiguous translated residues. A V3J clonotype was defined by an identical inferred V gene, J gene, and CDR3 amino acid sequence. To compute the percentage overlap between repertoires, the number of shared unique clonotypes was divided by the size of the smaller repertoire. RTK rarefaction, the Chao1 estimator, and Recon v2.1 estimates of unobserved clonotypes were used to assess repertoire richness. Generation probabilities for all TCRbeta clonotypes obtained by the gDNA method from a handful of donors were computed using OLGA. What TCRdb holds here is the immuneACCESS table cut down to in-frame rearrangements. Part of the clones is not present; checked against another copy, under half of the missing clones reflect an unresolved V gene, and the others are unexplained. For V, J and clone size, that table is used; D and trimming come from the DNA. Here the sample has about a million clones; about 80% occur a single time. The ten largest clones capture about 0.89% of the sample.

This record belongs to a study of shared clonotypes between healthy human individuals (TCRdb year 2020). For the wider study: The cohort comprised a couple of women and three men aged 18 to 49 years. To estimate repertoire size and how much clonotype sharing occurs between individuals, the study deeply sequenced the blood TCR repertoires of roughly 5 healthy adults. Different laboratories and diverse techniques were used to prepare libraries and sequence TCR repertoires, to increase sequencing depth and limit assay-specific biases. Each donor's leukapheresis produced roughly between roughly 0.94 and 9.5 billion PBMCs. Per donor, three plates each were used for CD4 naive and CD4 memory, two for CD8 naive, and one for CD8 memory.

Study-wide findings and limitations: Larger estimated clonotype richness was generally found for naive subsets than for memory subsets. Across four donors, roughly 5% of naive CD4, 3% to 3.5% of naive CD8, about 2% of memory CD4, and about 0.44% of memory CD8 clonotypes were shared. Based on pairwise subsampling, the degree of clonotype sharing among donors was expected to be affected by sequencing depth. The genetic and exposure-history diversity represented was limited by the small number of donors. Rarefaction of sorted-subset datasets indicated incomplete sequencing despite the large sequencing depth. Sampling was limited to blood, and TCR repertoires in tissue likely differ from TCR repertoires in blood. Compared with non-shared clonotypes, clonotypes shared by all four sorted-subset donors had higher generation probabilities.

This receptor was identified in a young man in good health. Some clones in this sample may be carry-over from other donors' samples. Sequenced material: memory CD4+ T cells from PBMCs. According to the study, the label for this sample's cell subset or site signals: CD45RA-negative fraction.

The CDR3 protein is CASSLATMGEYGYTF. The DNA reads as follows: TGTGCCAGCAGCTTGGCAACGATGGGTGAATATGGCTACACCTTC. Recombination joined TRBV5-4 with TRBJ1-2; no D gene is confidently identified. Trimming costs V 0 bases and J 5 bases, and their ends lie 14 bases apart. Measured from the cysteine to the phenylalanine, the CDR3 is 15 residues long. The entry retains the CDR3 DNA only, 45 bases that are in frame from base 1. CDR1 and CDR2 are drawn from the germline V gene (reference sequence): SGHNT, YYREEE.